These 21 T cell receptor beta chains originate from one sample sequenced in a study of blood T cells in healthy people across ages. A sample-barcoded 5' primer and a J-beta primer mix were used in a second PCR of about 6 to 12 cycles. MiXCR, applied by TCRdb to the 5' RACE reads, yields one record per CDR3 protein. The sample includes hundreds of thousands of distinct CDR3 sequences, roughly 41% seen only once; the top ten take around 32%. The specimen sequenced was blood. The receptor set was obtained from a man older than 75 in good health.

The chain uses TRBV3-1 and TRBJ2-1; a possible D gene is TRBD1 (6 bases). With 1 base removed from V and 0 bases from J, the gap between germline ends came to 10 bases. The CDR3 is 16 residues long. Per the germline V gene, CDR1 is LGHDT and CDR2 is YNNKEL (reference sequence). CDR3 protein: CASSQVRGSSYNEQFF. In DNA form, the CDR3 reads TGTGCCAGCAGCCAAGTCAGGGGTAGCTCCTACAATGAGCAGTTCTTC.

This clonotype was counted only a few times. The V and J genes are TRBV18 and TRBJ2-5; the D gene is possibly TRBD2 (5 bases). CDR1 KGHSH and CDR2 LQKENI come from the germline V gene. Trimming pared 0 bases from V and 2 bases from J, leaving 13 bases between. This CDR3 comprises 16 residues. The CDR3 region is CASSPPRFRDQETQYF. The CDR3, as DNA: TGTGCCAGCTCACCACCCCGTTTTCGGGATCAAGAGACCCAGTACTTC.

The V call is TRBV4-3, the J call TRBJ2-2; possible D gene TRBD2, 6 bases. This CDR3 contains 14 residues. Germline loops: CDR1 LGHNA, CDR2 YSLEER. The V end lost 4 bases, the J end lost 2 bases, and 8 bases lay between the germline ends. This chain's CDR3 is CASSRRGNTGELFF. CDR3 sequence (DNA): TGCGCCAGCAGCCGGCGGGGCAACACCGGGGAGCTGTTTTTT.

This chain connects TRBV6-1 to TRBJ2-7; no clear D. The CDR3 consists of 15 residues. With 6 bases removed from V and 2 bases from J, the gap between germline ends came to 17 bases. CDR1 is MNHNS and CDR2 is SASEGT in the germline V gene. CDR3 sequence (DNA): TGTGCCAGCAGGGATTTAGGGTTCCAAACCTACGAGCAGTACTTC. Encoded protein: CASRDLGFQTYEQYF.

The chain combines TRBV27 with TRBJ1-6; 7 positions match TRBD1. The CDR3 extends over 15 amino acids. The V gene end was trimmed by 5 bases and the J gene end by 9 bases; junction bases not matched to a gene: 10. Germline CDR1 is MNHEY and CDR2 is SMNVEV (reference sequence). This chain's CDR3 is CASSPLQGYGSPLHF. The CDR3 coding sequence is TGTGCCAGCAGTCCGCTACAGGGGTATGGTTCACCCCTCCACTTT.

V and J are TRBV6-2 or TRBV6-3 and TRBJ1-2; possibly TRBD1 for D (6 bases). The CDR3 length is 13 residues. Germline loops: CDR1 MNHEY, CDR2 SVGEGT. V was shortened by 6 bases and J by 6 bases, with 14 bases between the two germline ends. The CDR3 spells CASSRDIINGYTF. CDR3 bases: TGTGCCAGCAGCCGGGACATAATAAATGGCTACACCTTC.

The chain combines TRBV21-1 with TRBJ2-7; the table's D call TRBD1 went unverified against the DNA. TRBV21-1 corresponds to a pseudogene. CDR3 size: 15 residues. The CDR3 nucleotides read TGTGCCAGCAGCAATCATGACAGGGAGAACTACGAGCAGTACTTC. Protein product: CASSNHDRENYEQYF.

The genes are TRBV18 and TRBJ2-5; TRBD1 aligns across 9 bases. Germline-derived CDR1 and CDR2 are KGHSH and LQKENI. With V trimmed by 1 base and J by 4 bases, 1 base remained unmatched. The CDR3 totals 14 residues. This chain's CDR3 is CASSPQDRGETQYF. CDR3 sequence (DNA): TGTGCCAGCTCACCACAGGACAGGGGAGAGACCCAGTACTTC.

This clonotype was counted only a few times. J is TRBJ2-1 and V is TRBV3-1; 7 bases match TRBD2. Germline values: CDR1 LGHDT, CDR2 YNNKEL (reference sequence). CDR3 size: 15 residues. Trimming cost V 7 bases and J 6 bases; bases outside gene matches: 12. This CDR3 reads CASNKGGRAGNEQFF. Written as DNA, the CDR3 is TGTGCCAGCAACAAGGGTGGGAGGGCCGGCAATGAGCAGTTCTTC.

The genes are TRBV6-1 and TRBJ2-3, with 10 bases identical to TRBD1. CDR3 length: 15 residues. Germline V CDR1 and CDR2: MNHNS, SASEGT. The junction had 1 base not matched to a gene; V was cut back by 4 bases and J by 0 bases. The chain's CDR3 is CASSGQGASTDTQYF. CDR3 sequence (DNA): TGTGCCAGCAGTGGACAGGGGGCTAGCACAGATACGCAGTATTTT.

This chain joins TRBV7-2 and TRBJ2-1; no firm D call. The CDR3 extends over 12 amino acids. Germline loops: CDR1 SGHTA, CDR2 FQGNSA. V dropped 2 bases and J dropped 6 bases, with 5 bases sitting between them. As DNA, the CDR3 is TGTGCCAGCAGCTTACATGGCAATGAGCAGTTCTTC. Its translation is CASSLHGNEQFF.

V gene TRBV29-1 combines with J gene TRBJ2-3; 7 nucleotides line up with TRBD1. Germline trimming cut 5 bases from V and 1 base from J; bases unmatched to any gene: 3. The CDR3 sequence is 13 residues long. CDR1 and CDR2 from the germline V gene are SQVTM and ANQGSEA. CDR3 residues: CSVLGTGTDTQYF. CDR3 nucleotide sequence: TGCAGCGTTCTTGGGACAGGCACAGATACGCAGTATTTT.

The chain uses TRBV19 and TRBJ2-1; 8 bases match TRBD2. CDR1 LNHDA and CDR2 SQIVND come from the germline V gene (reference sequence). The CDR3 extends over 15 amino acids. V shed 4 bases and J 4 bases; nucleotides not matched to a gene: 6. CDR3 amino acids: CASSNREGGYNEQFF. The CDR3 region has the DNA TGTGCCAGTAGTAACCGGGAGGGGGGGTACAATGAGCAGTTCTTC.

This sequence joins TRBV9 and TRBJ2-1; unclear D gene. The V end was cut by 2 bases, the J end by 9 bases, with 9 bases between. Germline assignment: CDR1 SGDLS and CDR2 YYNGEE. The CDR3 contains 12 residues. The DNA of the CDR3 is TGTGCCAGCAGCGTTAACGGGTGTGAGCAGTTCTTC. Translation: CASSVNGCEQFF.

The chain uses TRBV5-4 and TRBJ2-3; TRBD2 agrees at 10 bases. Per the germline V gene, CDR1 is SGHNT and CDR2 is YYREEE (reference sequence). CDR3 size: 16 residues. V dropped 4 bases and J dropped 1; count of bases not matched to a gene: 6. The CDR3 DNA reads as TGTGCCAGCAGCCGATTGGGGACTAGCGGCACAGATACGCAGTATTTT. Translated, it gives CASSRLGTSGTDTQYF.

The chain recombines TRBV3-1 with TRBJ2-7; a weak D match, TRBD1 (6 bases). This CDR3 has 13 amino acids. Germline lookup yields CDR1 LGHDT and CDR2 YNNKEL (reference sequence). Between the trimmed V and J ends, which lost 4 bases and 6 bases, there was a span of 13 bases. The CDR3 sequence is CASSLLGQREQYF. The CDR3 bases are TGTGCCAGCAGCCTTCTCGGACAGCGCGAGCAGTACTTC.

In this sample, this clonotype turned up once. The chain combines TRBV7-3 with TRBJ1-1; D is unclear. Germline values: CDR1 SGHTA, CDR2 FQGTGA. The CDR3 spans 14 residues. Trimming removed 5 bases from V and 11 bases from J, with 21 bases in between. CDR3 region: CASSPGPGLNEAFF. The CDR3 coding sequence is TGTGCCAGCAGCCCTGGGCCAGGTTTGAATGAGGCTTTCTTT.

V and J are TRBV7-2 and TRBJ1-3, with 7 bases matching TRBD1. This CDR3 has 15 residues. Unmatched junction bases numbered 6, after V lost 5 bases and J lost 2 bases. Germline V gene lookup returns CDR1 SGHTA and CDR2 FQGNSA. The CDR3 DNA reads TGTGCCAGCAGCCTTCATCAGGGGGCTGGAAACACCATATATTTT. This gives the protein CASSLHQGAGNTIYF.

The chain employs TRBV29-1 and TRBJ2-7, with 8 bases fitting TRBD1. Unmatched junction bases numbered 9, after V lost 2 bases and J lost 6 bases. The CDR3 runs to 14 residues. The V gene's germline CDR1 is SQVTM and CDR2 ANQGSEA. This CDR3 is CSVERTGTYGEQYF. The CDR3 DNA reads TGCAGCGTTGAACGGACAGGGACATATGGCGAGCAGTACTTC.

Comment on this clonotype: A read error may explain this, as a much larger clone is one base away. The chain carries TRBV5-6 and TRBJ2-1; D gene unclear. The DNA matches TRBJ2-7 better at its end, which makes the J call doubtful. The CDR3 runs to 15 residues. Germline V gives CDR1 SGHDT, CDR2 YYEEEE. As DNA, the CDR3 is TGTGCCAGCAGCTTGGCGCTAGGCTCCTACAATGAGCAGTACTTC. Translating gives CASSLALGSYNEQYF.

The chain has TRBV27 and TRBJ2-3; TRBD1 matches 7 bases. CDR3 length: 15 residues. The germline V gene encodes CDR1 MNHEY and CDR2 SMNVEV (reference sequence). The V and J ends lost 6 bases and 1 base, in that order; junction bases with no gene match: 7. Here the CDR3 DNA reads TGTGCCAGCAGCCTGACAGGGCCGGGCACAGATACGCAGTATTTT. Protein sequence: CASSLTGPGTDTQYF.